What follows are 5 T cell receptor beta chains derived from one specimen sequenced in a study of blood T cells in healthy people across ages. A second roughly 6 to 11 cycle PCR used barcoded and J-beta primers. TCRdb called the 5' RACE reads again in MiXCR, with one record for every CDR3 protein. This table holds about 1,600,000 distinct CDR3 sequences, approximately 40% found once. Sequencing was done on a sample of blood. The receptors shown here come from a woman younger than 35 in good health.

The chain carries TRBV10-3 and TRBJ1-1; 11 bases are a match to TRBD1. Germline loops: CDR1 ENHRY, CDR2 SYGVKD. The CDR3 consists of 14 residues. The ends lost 7 bases at V and 4 bases at J; junction bases unmatched: 5. The CDR3: CAITPGQGVTEAFF. CDR3 in DNA: TGTGCCATCACCCCGGGACAGGGGGTCACTGAAGCTTTCTTT.

This sequence joins TRBV4-1 and TRBJ2-2; 7 nucleotides match TRBD1. Germline trimming cut 6 bases from V and 7 bases from J; bases unmatched to any gene: 8. Germline lookup yields CDR1 MGHRA and CDR2 YSYEKL. This CDR3 has 14 amino acids. Here the CDR3 DNA reads TGCGCCAGCAGGCAGTCAGGGGGTAGCGGGGAGCTGTTTTTT. It translates to CASRQSGGSGELFF.

This clonotype was found many times. The chain couples TRBV5-1 to TRBJ2-7, with D possibly TRBD1 on 7 matching bases. There are 13 residues in the CDR3. In germline, CDR1 is SGHRS, CDR2 YFSETQ. Trimming removed 0 bases from V and 6 bases from J, with 10 bases in between. CDR3 region: CASSLGQGGEQYF. The CDR3 DNA sequence: TGCGCCAGCAGCTTGGGACAGGGAGGCGAGCAGTACTTC.

The V gene is TRBV4-1, the J gene TRBJ2-5; 11 positions match TRBD2. The CDR3 runs to 17 residues. V lost 0 bases, J lost 1 base, and 4 bases stayed unmatched. CDR1 is MGHRA, CDR2 YSYEKL, per germline. Written as DNA, the CDR3 is TGCGCCAGCAGCCAAGATCCCCTAGCGGGGGGCCAAGAGACCCAGTACTTC. It translates to CASSQDPLAGGQETQYF.

This clonotype was detected a few times. The V gene is TRBV27, the J gene TRBJ1-1; no clear D gene. V was trimmed by 4 bases and J by 1 base, leaving 10 bases between them. The germline gives CDR1 MNHEY, CDR2 SMNVEV (reference sequence). CDR3 length: 14 residues. This CDR3 is CASSSRGGNTEAFF. In DNA, the CDR3 is TGTGCCAGCAGTTCCCGCGGTGGGAACACTGAAGCTTTCTTT.